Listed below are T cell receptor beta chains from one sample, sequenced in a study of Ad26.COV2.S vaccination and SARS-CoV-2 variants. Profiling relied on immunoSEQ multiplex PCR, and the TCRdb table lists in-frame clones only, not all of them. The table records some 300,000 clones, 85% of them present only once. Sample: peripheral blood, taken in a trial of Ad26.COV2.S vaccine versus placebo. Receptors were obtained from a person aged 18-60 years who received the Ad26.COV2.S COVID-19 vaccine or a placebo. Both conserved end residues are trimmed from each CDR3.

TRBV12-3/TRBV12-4	ASSFVPGELF
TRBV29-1	SVPPAGTIQETQY
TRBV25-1	ASSEYLPGETQY
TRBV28	ASSLVAGSYEQY
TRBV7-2	ASRIRLGGASKPEAF
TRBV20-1	SASGGHRANTEAF
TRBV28	ASSSELKYSNQPQH
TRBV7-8	ASSLGGGRSPLH
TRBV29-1	SWLCFLAGGDNEQF
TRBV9	ASSDQGENSPLH
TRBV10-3	AIMGQETYEQY
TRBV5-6	ASSLSGGDQPQH
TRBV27	ASRERDRVDGYT
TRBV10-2	ASSGAAQRPYEQY
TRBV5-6	ASSLGSGVQPQH
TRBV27	ASSPRQVPEKLF
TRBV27	ASSLSGAGLLGYT
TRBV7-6	ASSLAQITGVEKLF
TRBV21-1	ASSKDGAYEQY
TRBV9	ASSVGWRNYEQY
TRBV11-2	ASSLIHPTTYSGTEAF
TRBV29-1	SAEGHRELETQY
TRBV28	AAKPGGFTYNEQF
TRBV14	ASSQDGAFLYGYT
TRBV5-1	ASSLAGQRSLLYGYT
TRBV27	ASAPHQGAGNTEAF
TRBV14	ASRPKQGDTGELF
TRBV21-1	ASSNEDRGKGNYGYT
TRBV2	ASSEQASILL
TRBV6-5	ASSYSSYNEQF
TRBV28	ASSFLTGEAGTEAF
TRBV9	ASSVAPHPETQY